This T cell receptor (beta chain) was recorded in a study of blood T cell repertoires in COVID-19. The sample holds a few counts of this clone. Per the germline V gene, CDR1 is MNHEY and CDR2 is SMNVEV (reference sequence). With 8 bases removed from V and 4 bases from J, the gap between germline ends came to 20 bases. The CDR3 has 16 residues. Method: immunoSEQ multiplex PCR; TCRdb's copy keeps in-frame clones and lacks some. The table includes 490,000 or so clones, about nine tenths detected once. This sequence originates from a woman in her sixties or seventies who had recovered from COVID-19. The sequenced sample was PBMCs or T cells enriched from blood (not recorded which). The chain recombines TRBV27 with TRBJ2-2, with D perhaps TRBD1 (9 bases). DNA for the CDR3: TGTGCCAGCGGCTCGGGGGGGACAGGGCCCACCGGGGAGCTGTTTTTT. It translates to CASGSGGTGPTGELFF.